The rows below give T cell receptor beta chains drawn from one sample of a study of T-cell reconstitution after alpha-beta-depleted transplantation in children. Each CDR3 protein is one row after TCRdb ran MiXCR on the PCR reads. The data show more than 100,000 distinct CDR3 sequences, under 30% seen once. The source material was PBMCs, mostly from graft donor cells, sampled 180 days after TCRalphabeta/CD19-depleted stem cell transplant. These receptors originate from a male patient aged 2 to 10 who had a stem cell transplant for chronic granulomatous disease, so the T cells may come from the graft donor. Both conserved end residues are part of each CDR3. Each record gives: clone size, J gene, D gene, V gene, CDR3 protein, CDR3 DNA. A D gene is named only where the DNA matches it firmly. Clone size is stated in some rows and not others, as once, few, many or a class when expanded.

abundance: few; j_gene: TRBJ1-6; d_gene: TRBD1; v_gene: TRBV6-1; CDR3aa: CASRPVRGLSPLHF; CDR3nt: TGTGCCAGCAGACCTGTCAGGGGGCTTTCACCCCTCCACTTT
abundance: NA; j_gene: TRBJ2-3; d_gene: NA; v_gene: TRBV5-1; CDR3aa: CASSTDTDTQYF; CDR3nt: TGCGCCAGCAGCACCGACACAGATACGCAGTATTTT
abundance: NA; j_gene: TRBJ2-2; d_gene: TRBD1; v_gene: TRBV7-6; CDR3aa: CASSFRTGNTGELFF; CDR3nt: TGTGCCAGCAGCTTCAGGACAGGGAACACCGGGGAGCTGTTTTTT
abundance: NA; j_gene: TRBJ2-4; d_gene: NA; v_gene: TRBV10-3; CDR3aa: CAISRGTKNIQYF; CDR3nt: TGTGCCATCAGTAGGGGAACCAAAAACATTCAGTACTTC
abundance: few; j_gene: TRBJ2-5; d_gene: TRBD2; v_gene: TRBV20-1; CDR3aa: CSAILAGPQETQYF; CDR3nt: TGCAGTGCTATTTTAGCGGGGCCACAAGAGACCCAGTACTTC
abundance: NA; j_gene: TRBJ2-1; d_gene: TRBD2; v_gene: TRBV12-3/TRBV12-4; CDR3aa: CASSSRQKTSGGVNEQFF; CDR3nt: TGTGCCAGCAGTTCCCGCCAAAAGACTAGCGGGGGGGTCAATGAGCAGTTCTTC
abundance: NA; j_gene: TRBJ2-7; d_gene: NA; v_gene: TRBV5-6; CDR3aa: CASRENYEQYF; CDR3nt: TGTGCCAGCAGAGAAAACTACGAGCAGTACTTC
abundance: few; j_gene: TRBJ1-5; d_gene: NA; v_gene: TRBV4-3; CDR3aa: CASSQEWGDQPQHF; CDR3nt: TGCGCCAGCAGCCAAGAATGGGGGGATCAGCCCCAGCATTTT
abundance: many; j_gene: TRBJ1-1; d_gene: NA; v_gene: TRBV6-5; CDR3aa: CASSSRMNTEAFF; CDR3nt: TGTGCCAGCAGTTCGCGCATGAACACTGAAGCTTTCTTT
abundance: few; j_gene: TRBJ1-2; d_gene: TRBD1; v_gene: TRBV29-1; CDR3aa: CSVGWVGTESYGYTF; CDR3nt: TGCAGCGTTGGTTGGGTTGGGACAGAGTCCTATGGCTACACCTTC
abundance: NA; j_gene: TRBJ1-1; d_gene: NA; v_gene: TRBV10-3; CDR3aa: CAISESGGMTEAFF; CDR3nt: TGTGCCATCAGTGAGTCAGGAGGGATGACTGAAGCTTTCTTT
abundance: many; j_gene: TRBJ2-1; d_gene: NA; v_gene: TRBV20-1; CDR3aa: CSAAEYNEQFF; CDR3nt: TGCAGTGCTGCTGAATACAATGAGCAGTTCTTC
abundance: NA; j_gene: TRBJ2-3; d_gene: TRBD2; v_gene: TRBV5-5; CDR3aa: CASSFPSGPGTDTQYF; CDR3nt: TGTGCCAGCAGCTTTCCTAGCGGGCCAGGAACAGATACGCAGTATTTT
abundance: many; j_gene: TRBJ2-6; d_gene: NA; v_gene: TRBV29-1; CDR3aa: CSGWESGANVLTF; CDR3nt: TGCAGCGGATGGGAGTCTGGGGCCAACGTCCTGACTTTC
abundance: few; j_gene: TRBJ2-7; d_gene: NA; v_gene: TRBV15; CDR3aa: CATSRETWPGPNSYEQYF; CDR3nt: TGTGCCACCAGCAGAGAAACATGGCCGGGACCAAACTCCTACGAGCAGTACTTC
abundance: NA; j_gene: TRBJ2-2; d_gene: NA; v_gene: TRBV7-2; CDR3aa: CASSVRGATGELFF; CDR3nt: TGTGCCAGCAGCGTGCGGGGAGCCACCGGGGAGCTGTTTTTT
abundance: few; j_gene: TRBJ1-4; d_gene: TRBD1; v_gene: TRBV7-2; CDR3aa: CASSLRTGGSNEKLFF; CDR3nt: TGTGCCAGCAGCTTAAGGACAGGGGGCTCTAATGAAAAACTGTTTTTT
abundance: many; j_gene: TRBJ2-1; d_gene: TRBD1; v_gene: TRBV2; CDR3aa: CAGGTGSYNEQFF; CDR3nt: TGTGCCGGCGGGACAGGTTCCTACAATGAGCAGTTCTTC
abundance: NA; j_gene: TRBJ1-1; d_gene: TRBD1; v_gene: TRBV5-1; CDR3aa: CASSLAGTGEAFF; CDR3nt: TGCGCCAGCAGCTTGGCGGGGACAGGTGAAGCTTTCTTT
abundance: few; j_gene: TRBJ1-6; d_gene: NA; v_gene: TRBV10-3; CDR3aa: CAISDRWDNSPLHF; CDR3nt: TGTGCCATCAGTGATCGGTGGGATAATTCACCCCTCCACTTT
abundance: many; j_gene: TRBJ1-1; d_gene: NA; v_gene: TRBV29-1; CDR3aa: CSVAPGYTEAFF; CDR3nt: TGCAGCGTTGCTCCGGGGTACACTGAAGCTTTCTTT
abundance: NA; j_gene: TRBJ2-3; d_gene: NA; v_gene: TRBV28; CDR3aa: CASTSVRGRTDTQYF; CDR3nt: TGTGCCAGCACTTCTGTCAGGGGACGCACAGATACGCAGTATTTT
abundance: NA; j_gene: TRBJ2-1; d_gene: TRBD2; v_gene: TRBV20-1; CDR3aa: CSARDTQSGRASEQFF; CDR3nt: TGCAGTGCTAGAGATACTCAGAGCGGGAGGGCCAGTGAGCAGTTCTTC
abundance: NA; j_gene: TRBJ2-7; d_gene: NA; v_gene: TRBV7-2; CDR3aa: CASSLGGDLEQYF; CDR3nt: TGTGCCAGCAGCTTAGGGGGGGACCTCGAGCAGTACTTC
abundance: NA; j_gene: TRBJ2-7; d_gene: NA; v_gene: TRBV20-1; CDR3aa: CSADRDTAYEQYF; CDR3nt: TGCAGTGCGGACCGGGACACAGCCTACGAGCAGTACTTC
abundance: few; j_gene: TRBJ1-6; d_gene: NA; v_gene: TRBV5-5; CDR3aa: CASSPGRNNSPLHF; CDR3nt: TGTGCCAGCAGCCCGGGACGGAATAATTCACCCCTCCACTTT
abundance: NA; j_gene: TRBJ2-3; d_gene: NA; v_gene: TRBV7-2; CDR3aa: CASSNYTDTQYF; CDR3nt: TGTGCCAGCAGCAATTACACAGATACGCAGTATTTT
abundance: NA; j_gene: TRBJ2-2; d_gene: TRBD2; v_gene: TRBV15; CDR3aa: CATSRIAGKNTGELFF; CDR3nt: TGTGCCACCAGCAGAATAGCGGGAAAGAACACCGGGGAGCTGTTTTTT
abundance: many; j_gene: TRBJ2-7; d_gene: TRBD2; v_gene: TRBV20-1; CDR3aa: CSAQGLAGGPGEQYF; CDR3nt: TGCAGTGCCCAGGGACTAGCGGGAGGGCCTGGAGAGCAGTACTTC
abundance: many; j_gene: TRBJ2-3; d_gene: NA; v_gene: TRBV5-8; CDR3aa: CASRPKPF; CDR3nt: TGTGCCAGCAGGCCGAAACCCTTT
abundance: few; j_gene: TRBJ1-1; d_gene: NA; v_gene: TRBV12-3/TRBV12-4; CDR3aa: CASSSGVVNTEAFF; CDR3nt: TGTGCCAGCAGCTCCGGAGTCGTGAACACTGAAGCTTTCTTT
abundance: NA; j_gene: TRBJ2-3; d_gene: NA; v_gene: TRBV7-9; CDR3aa: CASSLVRSSTDTQYF; CDR3nt: TGTGCCAGCAGCTTAGTCCGTTCCAGCACAGATACGCAGTATTTT